The clone carrying this T cell receptor beta chain has a single count. In the authors' methods: Estimation of nucleated cell counts relied on the amplification of reference gene primers. The protocol was immunoSEQ multiplex PCR, while the TCRdb copy is restricted to in-frame clones and leaves out a portion. Clonal size and the V and J genes are those of that table, whereas D and trimming came from the DNA. The sample comprises about 74,000 clones, 84% of which are singletons, and about a third rests with the top ten. The data originate from a study of blood T cell repertoires in COVID-19. Study as a whole: Specimens from acute and convalescent COVID-19 originated in the United States, Italy and Spain. T cells, B-cell-depleted T cells, or PBMCs supplied cDNA or gDNA.

J was trimmed by 3 bases and V by 11 bases; bases with no gene match: 7. CDR3 length equals 13 residues. The V and J genes are TRBV12-3 or TRBV12-4 and TRBJ2-3, with 8 positions matching TRBD2. This TCR was recovered from a man between 65 and 85 years old with acute or convalescent COVID-19. Sequences were obtained from peripheral blood. The CDR3 sequence is CASGGGRTDTQYF. The DNA for the CDR3 is TGTGCCTCCGGGGGGGGGAGAACAGATACGCAGTATTTT.